This TCR beta chain appears in the sequencing data of a study of T cell changes during pregnancy in multiple sclerosis. Assay used: immunoSEQ multiplex PCR; TCRdb lists only in-frame clones, some missing. The table shows about 59,000 clones, with approximately 94% occurring only once. The sequence came from a female donor with multiple sclerosis, enrolled in a pregnancy study. The sample was CD8+ T cells from peripheral blood mononuclear cells, taken after pregnancy.

As DNA, the CDR3 is TGTGCCAGCAGCGGGGGCCTTTATGGCTACACCTTC. It encodes CASSGGLYGYTF. V usage is TRBV7-9 and J usage is TRBJ1-2; a weak D match, TRBD1 (6 bases). Germline V gene data show CDR1 as SEHNR and CDR2 as FQNEAQ (reference sequence). The V gene lost 5 bases and the J gene lost 5 bases, with 9 bases spanning the gap. The CDR3 consists of 12 residues.